These T cell receptor beta chains were read from a single sample in a study of CD8 T cells in ankylosing spondylitis. Each CDR3 protein gets one entry after TCRdb re-called the 5' RACE reads with MiXCR. The table lists 100,000 or so distinct CDR3 sequences, nearly 25% of them singletons, with around 12% in the top ten. The sample comprised synovial fluid, either unsorted or a sorted T cell fraction (not recorded which). The receptors were gathered from a male donor with ankylosing spondylitis. Both conserved end residues are part of each CDR3. Fields, in order: V gene, D gene, J gene, clone size, CDR3 DNA, CDR3 protein. D genes are given only for firm matches. Size values are once, few and many counts, or a class for expanded clones, and some rows have none.

>TRBV27|NA|TRBJ2-3|NA
TGTGCCACCCTACCCAGGGGCACAGATACGCAGTATTTT
CATLPRGTDTQYF
>TRBV19|TRBD2|TRBJ2-5|NA
TGTGCCAGTTCTCAAGCGGGAGCGGGATCCCCAGAGACCCAGTACTTC
CASSQAGAGSPETQYF
>TRBV27|NA|TRBJ2-3|few
TGTGCCAGCAGTCACAGGGAAACCACAGATACGCAGTATTTT
CASSHRETTDTQYF
>TRBV7-9|NA|TRBJ2-3|NA
TGTGCCAGCAGCTTATTCGGCAGTACCACAGATACGCAGTATTTT
CASSLFGSTTDTQYF
>TRBV24-1|NA|TRBJ1-6|few
TGTGCCACCAGTGATTTGTTGGCAGGAGGACCTTATAATTCACCCCTCCACTTT
CATSDLLAGGPYNSPLHF
>TRBV24-1|NA|TRBJ2-5|NA
TGTGCCACCAGTGATTTGCTAGGAGGGGAGACCCAGTACTTC
CATSDLLGGETQYF
>TRBV24-1|TRBD1|TRBJ2-3|NA
TGTGCCACCAGTGACAACAGGGGATGGGGCACAGATACGCAGTATTTT
CATSDNRGWGTDTQYF
>TRBV4-1|TRBD1|TRBJ1-1|NA
TGCGCCAGCAGCCCCCGGGACAGGGTGGGCACTGAAGCTTTCTTT
CASSPRDRVGTEAFF
>TRBV5-1|TRBD1|TRBJ1-1|NA
TGCGCCAGCAGCGGGGACAGCGATGAAGCTTTCTTT
CASSGDSDEAFF
>TRBV11-3|TRBD2|TRBJ2-1|many
TGTGCCAGCAGCTTAGTAGCGGGAGGCTACAATGAGCAGTTCTTC
CASSLVAGGYNEQFF
>TRBV5-4|TRBD1|TRBJ1-5|NA
TGTGCCAGCAGCACAACCCCGGACAGGGATCAGCCCCAGCATTTT
CASSTTPDRDQPQHF
>TRBV6-1|NA|TRBJ2-7|few
TGTGCCAGCACCCTGTACAGGAACTCGCGATCCTACGAGCAGTACTTC
CASTLYRNSRSYEQYF
>TRBV20-1|TRBD1|TRBJ2-3|once
TGCAGTGCTAATGCCGCGGACAGGGGGGAAACAGATACGCAGTATTTT
CSANAADRGETDTQYF
>TRBV7-9|NA|TRBJ1-5|NA
TGTGCCAGCAGCGGCCCCACGGGCGGCAATCAGCCCCAGCATTTT
CASSGPTGGNQPQHF
>TRBV5-1|TRBD1|TRBJ1-4|NA
TGCGCCAGCAGCGGACAGGGTCAAAGCGGTGAAAAACTGTTTTTT
CASSGQGQSGEKLFF
>TRBV30|NA|TRBJ1-1|NA
TGTGCCTGGTCACAGGGATGGACTGAAGCTTTCTTT
CAWSQGWTEAFF
>TRBV24-1|NA|TRBJ2-1|few
TGTGCCACCAGCGATCGCGCCTTGGGCGAGCAGTTCTTC
CATSDRALGEQFF
>TRBV12-3/TRBV12-4|TRBD2|TRBJ2-1|NA
TGTGCCAGCAGTTTGGCTAGCGGGAGTAGAGGGAATGAGCAGTTCTTC
CASSLASGSRGNEQFF
>TRBV20-1|NA|TRBJ2-5|NA
TGCAGTGCTACGCGGCCACCGCAAGAGACCCAGTACTTC
CSATRPPQETQYF
>TRBV20-1|NA|TRBJ2-5|few
TGCAGTGCCACACAGGGTGGAGAGACCCAGTACTTC
CSATQGGETQYF
>TRBV7-8|TRBD2|TRBJ2-1|NA
TGTGCCAGCAGCTCGCCGACTAGCGGCTACAATGAGCAGTTCTTC
CASSSPTSGYNEQFF
>TRBV6-4|TRBD2|TRBJ2-1|NA
TGTGCCAGCAGTACCGGGACTAGCGCTTACAATGAGCAGTTCTTC
CASSTGTSAYNEQFF
>TRBV12-3/TRBV12-4|NA|TRBJ1-2|NA
TGTGCCAGCAGGCTTTCAGGGAGAAACTATGGCTACACCTTC
CASRLSGRNYGYTF
>TRBV21-1|NA|TRBJ2-7|NA
TGTGCCAGCAGCAAAAGTTGGGGAGCCTCCTACGAGCAGTACTTC
CASSKSWGASYEQYF
>TRBV6-2/TRBV6-3|TRBD2|TRBJ2-1|few
TGTGCCAGCAGTTACTCGGGGGGTAGCGGGACGTACAATGAGCAGTTCTTC
CASSYSGGSGTYNEQFF
>TRBV24-1|NA|TRBJ1-1|NA
TGTGCCACCAGTAACTCCCGGGACACGGGCACTGAAGCTTTCTTT
CATSNSRDTGTEAFF
>TRBV3-1|NA|TRBJ1-2|many
TGTGCCAGCAGCCAAGATATGGTAGGGCGCGGCTACACCTTC
CASSQDMVGRGYTF
>TRBV29-1|TRBD1|TRBJ2-4|NA
TGCAGCGTTGAAGATGTGGACAGGGTAGAAAACATTCAGTACTTC
CSVEDVDRVENIQYF
>TRBV5-1|TRBD2|TRBJ2-1|NA
TGCGCCAGCAGCGGGACTAGCGGGAGGCTAGTGTGGAATGAGCAGTTCTTC
CASSGTSGRLVWNEQFF
>TRBV5-1|TRBD1|TRBJ1-1|many
TGCGCCAGCAGCTCCAGGGGGGGAAAGAACACTGAAGCTTTCTTT
CASSSRGGKNTEAFF
>TRBV15|NA|TRBJ1-4|few
TGTGCCACCAGCAGAGATTCAGGGGACGAAAAACTGTTTTTT
CATSRDSGDEKLFF
>TRBV11-2|NA|TRBJ2-5|many
TGTGCCAGCAGCCGGCGAGAGATCCAAGAGACCCAGTACTTC
CASSRREIQETQYF
>TRBV5-1|NA|TRBJ2-2|many
TGCGCCAGCAGCTCCTACGGGCCCCAAGGGGGAACCGGGGAGCTGTTTTTT
CASSSYGPQGGTGELFF
>TRBV20-1|TRBD2|TRBJ2-3|few
TGCAGTGCCCACCCCCGGACTAGCGGGATAGAAGATACGCAGTATTTT
CSAHPRTSGIEDTQYF
>TRBV12-3/TRBV12-4|NA|TRBJ2-5|few
TGTGCCAGCAGCCCATGGTGGGGCCAAGAGACCCAGTACTTC
CASSPWWGQETQYF
>TRBV10-1|NA|TRBJ1-5|NA
TGCGCCAGCAGTGAGTCGAATCAGCCCCAGCATTTT
CASSESNQPQHF
>TRBV7-9|NA|TRBJ2-7|many
TGTGCCAGCAGCTTAGACCAGCACTCCTACGAGCAGTACTTC
CASSLDQHSYEQYF
>TRBV30|NA|TRBJ2-1|NA
TGTGCCTGGAGTGTAATCGGGAATACCTACAATGAGCAGTTCTTC
CAWSVIGNTYNEQFF